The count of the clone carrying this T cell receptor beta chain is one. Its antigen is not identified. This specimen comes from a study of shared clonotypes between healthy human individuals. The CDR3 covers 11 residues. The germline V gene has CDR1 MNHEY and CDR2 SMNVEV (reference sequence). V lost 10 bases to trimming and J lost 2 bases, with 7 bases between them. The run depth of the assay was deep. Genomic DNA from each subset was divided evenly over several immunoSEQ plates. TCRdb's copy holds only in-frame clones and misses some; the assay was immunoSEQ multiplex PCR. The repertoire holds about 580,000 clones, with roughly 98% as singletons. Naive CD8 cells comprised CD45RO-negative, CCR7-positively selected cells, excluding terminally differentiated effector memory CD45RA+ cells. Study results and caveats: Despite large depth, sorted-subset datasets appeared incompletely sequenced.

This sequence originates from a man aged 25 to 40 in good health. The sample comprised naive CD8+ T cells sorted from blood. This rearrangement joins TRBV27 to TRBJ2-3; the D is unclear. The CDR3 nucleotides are TGTGCCACCCACGCCACAGATACGCAGTATTTT. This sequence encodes CATHATDTQYF.